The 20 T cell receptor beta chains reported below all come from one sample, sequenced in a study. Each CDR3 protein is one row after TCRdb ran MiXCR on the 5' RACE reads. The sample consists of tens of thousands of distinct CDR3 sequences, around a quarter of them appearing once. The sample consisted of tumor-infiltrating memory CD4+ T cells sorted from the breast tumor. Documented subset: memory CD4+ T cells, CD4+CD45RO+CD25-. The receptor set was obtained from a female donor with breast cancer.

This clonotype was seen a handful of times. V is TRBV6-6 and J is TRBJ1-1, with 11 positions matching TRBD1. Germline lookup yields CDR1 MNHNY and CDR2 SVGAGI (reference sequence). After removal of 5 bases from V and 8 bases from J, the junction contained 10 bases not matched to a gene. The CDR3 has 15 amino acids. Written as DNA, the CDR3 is TGTGCCAGCAGTGAGAGGACAGGGGGCAGTGGGGAAGCTTTCTTT. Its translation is CASSERTGGSGEAFF.

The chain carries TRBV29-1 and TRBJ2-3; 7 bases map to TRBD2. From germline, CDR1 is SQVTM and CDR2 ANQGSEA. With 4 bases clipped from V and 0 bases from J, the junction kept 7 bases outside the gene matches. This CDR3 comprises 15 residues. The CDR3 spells CSVGAGDPSTDTQYF. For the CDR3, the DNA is TGCAGCGTTGGGGCGGGGGACCCTAGCACAGATACGCAGTATTTT.

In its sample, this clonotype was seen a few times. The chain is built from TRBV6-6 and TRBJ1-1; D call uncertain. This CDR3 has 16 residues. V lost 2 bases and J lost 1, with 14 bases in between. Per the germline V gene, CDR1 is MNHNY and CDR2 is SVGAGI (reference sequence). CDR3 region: CASSYVGSRPNTEAFF. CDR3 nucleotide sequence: TGTGCCAGCAGTTACGTAGGGTCGCGGCCGAACACTGAAGCTTTCTTT.

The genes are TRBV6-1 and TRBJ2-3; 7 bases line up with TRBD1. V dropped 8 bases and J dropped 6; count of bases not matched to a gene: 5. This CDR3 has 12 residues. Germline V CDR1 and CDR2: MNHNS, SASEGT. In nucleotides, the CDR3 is TGTGCCAGCGCTGGACAGGCGGATACGCAGTATTTT. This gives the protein CASAGQADTQYF.

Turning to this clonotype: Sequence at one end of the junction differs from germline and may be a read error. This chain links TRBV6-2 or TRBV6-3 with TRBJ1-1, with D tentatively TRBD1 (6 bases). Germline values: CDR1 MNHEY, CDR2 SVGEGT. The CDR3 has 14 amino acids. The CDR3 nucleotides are TGTGCCAGCTGTTACGAACAGGGTAATACTGAAGCTTTCTTT. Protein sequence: CASCYEQGNTEAFF.

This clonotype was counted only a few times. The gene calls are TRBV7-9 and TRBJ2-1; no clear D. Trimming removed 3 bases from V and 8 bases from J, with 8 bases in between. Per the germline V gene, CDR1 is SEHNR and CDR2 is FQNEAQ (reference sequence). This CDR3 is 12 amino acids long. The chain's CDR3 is CASSFSYDEQFF. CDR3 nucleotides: TGTGCCAGCAGCTTTTCGTACGATGAGCAGTTCTTC. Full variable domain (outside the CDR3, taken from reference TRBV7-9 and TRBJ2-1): DTGVSQNPRHKITKRGQNVTFRCDPISEHNRLYWYRQTLGQGPEFLTYFQNEAQLEKSRLLSDRFSAERPKGSFSTLEIQRTEQGDSAMYLCASSFSYDEQFFGPGTRLTVL.

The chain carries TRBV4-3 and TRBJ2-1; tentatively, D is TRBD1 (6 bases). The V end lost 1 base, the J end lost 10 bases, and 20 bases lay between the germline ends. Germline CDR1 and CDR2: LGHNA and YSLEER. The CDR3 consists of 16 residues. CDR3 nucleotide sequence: TGCGCCAGCAGCCAAGGTGGGAGACCCGGGCAGGGGGAGCAGTTCTTC. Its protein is CASSQGGRPGQGEQFF.

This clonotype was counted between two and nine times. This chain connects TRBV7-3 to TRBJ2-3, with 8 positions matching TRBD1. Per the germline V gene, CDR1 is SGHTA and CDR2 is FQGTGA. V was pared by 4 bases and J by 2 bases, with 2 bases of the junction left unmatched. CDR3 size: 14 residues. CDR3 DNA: TGTGCCAGCAGCTGGGACAGGTACACAGATACGCAGTATTTT. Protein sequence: CASSWDRYTDTQYF.

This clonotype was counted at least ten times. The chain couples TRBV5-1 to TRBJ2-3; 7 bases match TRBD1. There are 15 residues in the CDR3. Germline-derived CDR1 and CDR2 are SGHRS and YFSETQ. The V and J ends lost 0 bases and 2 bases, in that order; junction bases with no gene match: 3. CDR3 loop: CASSLAGTVTDTQYF. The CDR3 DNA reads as TGCGCCAGCAGCTTGGCCGGGACAGTCACAGATACGCAGTATTTT.

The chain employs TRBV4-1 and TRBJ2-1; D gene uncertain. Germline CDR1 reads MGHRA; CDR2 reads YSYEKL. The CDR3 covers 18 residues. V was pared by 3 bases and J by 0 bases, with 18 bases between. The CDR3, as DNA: TGCGCCAGCAGCCACATCGACATGGGGTTTAGCTCCTACAATGAGCAGTTCTTC. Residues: CASSHIDMGFSSYNEQFF.

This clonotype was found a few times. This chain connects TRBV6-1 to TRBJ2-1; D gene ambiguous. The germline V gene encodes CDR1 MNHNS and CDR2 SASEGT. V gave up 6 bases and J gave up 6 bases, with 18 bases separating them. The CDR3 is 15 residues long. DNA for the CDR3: TGTGCCAGCAGGGTTCTCGCGAACACAATCAATGAGCAGTTCTTC. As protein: CASRVLANTINEQFF.

The CDR3 nucleotides read TGTGCCAGCAGCCTGAGAGCAGGGGACTCTGGAAACACCATATATTTT. Translated, it gives CASSLRAGDSGNTIYF. The V call is TRBV12-3 or TRBV12-4, the J call TRBJ1-3; D may be TRBD1 (6 bases). The length of the CDR3 is 16 residues. Trimming left V 6 bases short and J 0 bases short, with 15 bases between.

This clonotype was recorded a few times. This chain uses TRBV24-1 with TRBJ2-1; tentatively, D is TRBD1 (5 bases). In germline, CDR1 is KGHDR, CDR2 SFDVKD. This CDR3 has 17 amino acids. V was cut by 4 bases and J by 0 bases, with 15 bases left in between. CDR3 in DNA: TGTGCCACCAGTGAGACCCCAGGGTATAGCTCCTACAATGAGCAGTTCTTC. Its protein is CATSETPGYSSYNEQFF.

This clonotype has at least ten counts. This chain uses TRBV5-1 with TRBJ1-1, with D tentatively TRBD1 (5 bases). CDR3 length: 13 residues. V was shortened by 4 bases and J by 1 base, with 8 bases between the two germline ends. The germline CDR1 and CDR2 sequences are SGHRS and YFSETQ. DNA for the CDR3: TGCGCCAGCAGCCGCGGACAGAACACTGAAGCTTTCTTT. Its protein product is CASSRGQNTEAFF.

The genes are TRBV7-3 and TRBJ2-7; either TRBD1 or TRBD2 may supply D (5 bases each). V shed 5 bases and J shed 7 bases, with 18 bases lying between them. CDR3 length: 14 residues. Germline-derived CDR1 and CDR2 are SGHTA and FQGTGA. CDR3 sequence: CASSQTGTSGEQYF. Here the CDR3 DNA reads TGTGCCAGCAGCCAAACCGGGACCTCAGGAGAGCAGTACTTC. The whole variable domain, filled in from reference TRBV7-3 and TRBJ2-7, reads GAGVSQTPSNKVTEKGKYVELRCDPISGHTALYWYRQSLGQGPEFLIYFQGTGAADDSGLPNDRFFAVRPEGSVSTLKIQRTERGDSAVYLCASSQTGTSGEQYFGPGTRLTVT.

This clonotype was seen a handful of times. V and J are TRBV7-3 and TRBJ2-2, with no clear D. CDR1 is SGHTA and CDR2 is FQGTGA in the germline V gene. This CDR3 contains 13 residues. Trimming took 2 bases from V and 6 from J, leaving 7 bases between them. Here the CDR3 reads CASSLPQSGELFF. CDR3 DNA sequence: TGTGCCAGCAGCTTACCCCAGTCCGGGGAGCTGTTTTTT.

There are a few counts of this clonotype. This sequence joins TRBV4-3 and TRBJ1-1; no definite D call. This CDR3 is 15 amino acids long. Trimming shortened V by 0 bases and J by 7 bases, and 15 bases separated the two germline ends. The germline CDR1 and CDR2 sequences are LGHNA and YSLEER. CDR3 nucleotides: TGCGCCAGCAGCCAAGATAGATGGGCTAGGAATGAAGCTTTCTTT. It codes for CASSQDRWARNEAFF.

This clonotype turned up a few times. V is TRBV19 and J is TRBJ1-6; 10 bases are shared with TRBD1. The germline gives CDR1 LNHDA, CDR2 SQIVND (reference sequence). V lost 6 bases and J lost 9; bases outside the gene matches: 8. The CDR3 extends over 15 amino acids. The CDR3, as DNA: TGTGCCAGTAGGGGACAGGGGACGCCTGGTTCACCCCTCCACTTT. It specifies CASRGQGTPGSPLHF.

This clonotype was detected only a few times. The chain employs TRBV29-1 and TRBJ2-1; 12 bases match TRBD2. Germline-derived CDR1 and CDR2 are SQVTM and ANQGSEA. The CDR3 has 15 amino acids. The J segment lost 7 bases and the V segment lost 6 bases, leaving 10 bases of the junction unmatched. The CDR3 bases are TGCAGCGTCCGCCGACTAGCGGGAGTATCAAATGAGCAGTTCTTC. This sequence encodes CSVRRLAGVSNEQFF.

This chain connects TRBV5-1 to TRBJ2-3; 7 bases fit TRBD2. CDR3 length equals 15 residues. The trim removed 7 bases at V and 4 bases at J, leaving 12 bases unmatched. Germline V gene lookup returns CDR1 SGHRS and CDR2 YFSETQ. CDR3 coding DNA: TGCGCCAGCCTTGATATGGCGGGAGCGGCAGATACGCAGTATTTT. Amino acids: CASLDMAGAADTQYF.